This TCR beta chain stems from a study of T-cell reconstitution after alpha-beta-depleted transplantation in children. Study observations and caveats: By about two months after transplant, alpha-beta T cells reportedly arose from several hundred graft clones that had expanded. It was newly produced T cells that mostly accounted for T-cell counts and diversity one year after transplant.

On this clonotype: The antigen is undetermined.

Molecular barcoding with unique molecular identifiers was used for the TCRbeta library. TCRdb fed the PCR reads into MiXCR, producing one record per CDR3 protein. The sample holds 120,000 to 150,000 distinct CDR3 sequences; around 10% are singletons and the top ten take about a sixth. The CDR3 has 17 amino acids. Trimming removed 3 bases from V and 1 base from J; junction bases left unmatched: 8. Germline values: CDR1 LNHDA, CDR2 SQIVND (reference sequence). The chain employs TRBV19 and TRBJ2-1; 8 bases agree with TRBD1. The sequence was collected from a female patient aged 2-15 years who had a stem cell transplant for congenital amegakaryocytic thrombocytopenia, so the T cells may come from the graft donor. This material consisted of PBMCs, mostly from graft donor cells, taken 180 days after TCRalphabeta/CD19-depleted stem cell transplant. CDR3 protein: CASSMRQGPISYNEQFF. In DNA, the CDR3 is TGTGCCAGTAGTATGAGACAGGGGCCGATTTCCTACAATGAGCAGTTCTTC.